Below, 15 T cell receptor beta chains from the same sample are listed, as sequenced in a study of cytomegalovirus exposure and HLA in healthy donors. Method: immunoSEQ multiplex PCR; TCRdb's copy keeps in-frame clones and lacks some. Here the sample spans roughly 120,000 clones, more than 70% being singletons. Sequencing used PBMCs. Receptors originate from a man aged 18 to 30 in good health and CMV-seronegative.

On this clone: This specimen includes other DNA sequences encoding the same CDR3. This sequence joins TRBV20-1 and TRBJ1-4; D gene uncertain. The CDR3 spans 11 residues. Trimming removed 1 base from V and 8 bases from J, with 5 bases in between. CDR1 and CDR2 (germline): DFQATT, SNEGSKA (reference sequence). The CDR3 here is CSARGGEKLFF. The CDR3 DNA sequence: TGCAGTGCTAGAGGCGGCGAAAAACTGTTTTTT.

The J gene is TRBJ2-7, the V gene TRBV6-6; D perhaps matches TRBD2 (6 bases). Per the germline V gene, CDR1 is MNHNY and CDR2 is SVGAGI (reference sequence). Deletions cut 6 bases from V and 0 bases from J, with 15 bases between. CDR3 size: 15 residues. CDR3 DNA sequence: TGTGCCAGCAGAGCCTCCGGGAGTAGCTCCTACGAGCAGTACTTC. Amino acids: CASRASGSSSYEQYF.

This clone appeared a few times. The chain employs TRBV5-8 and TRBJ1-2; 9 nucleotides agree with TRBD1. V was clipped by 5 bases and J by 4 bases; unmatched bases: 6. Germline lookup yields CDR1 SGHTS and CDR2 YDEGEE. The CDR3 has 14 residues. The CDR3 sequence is CASRITGGGYGYTF. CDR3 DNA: TGTGCCAGCAGAATCACAGGGGGCGGCTATGGCTACACCTTC. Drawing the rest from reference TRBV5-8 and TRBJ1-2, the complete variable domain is EAGVTQSPTHLIKTRGQQATLRCSPISGHTSVYWYQQALGLGLQFLLWYDEGEERNRGNFPPRFSGRQFPNYSSELNVNALELEDSALYLCASRITGGGYGYTFGSGTRLTVV.

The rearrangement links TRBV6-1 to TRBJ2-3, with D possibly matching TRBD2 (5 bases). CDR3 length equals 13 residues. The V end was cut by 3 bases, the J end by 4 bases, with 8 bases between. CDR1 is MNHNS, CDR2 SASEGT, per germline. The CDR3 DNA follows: TGTGCCAGCAGTGAGGTTAGCGCAGATACGCAGTATTTT. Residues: CASSEVSADTQYF.

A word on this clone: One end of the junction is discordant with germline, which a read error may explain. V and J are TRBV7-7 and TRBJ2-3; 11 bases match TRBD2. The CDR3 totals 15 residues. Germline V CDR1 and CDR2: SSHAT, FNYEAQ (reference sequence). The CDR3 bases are TGTGCTAGCAGCCAGACTCGACTAGCGGGGGATACGCAGTATTTT. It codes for CASSQTRLAGDTQYF.

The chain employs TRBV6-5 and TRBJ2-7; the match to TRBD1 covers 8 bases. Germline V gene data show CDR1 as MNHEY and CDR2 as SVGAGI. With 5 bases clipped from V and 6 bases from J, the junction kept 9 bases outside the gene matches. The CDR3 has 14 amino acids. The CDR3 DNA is TGTGCCAGCAGTGATCCCGGCAGGGGGCCCGAGCAGTACTTC. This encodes CASSDPGRGPEQYF.

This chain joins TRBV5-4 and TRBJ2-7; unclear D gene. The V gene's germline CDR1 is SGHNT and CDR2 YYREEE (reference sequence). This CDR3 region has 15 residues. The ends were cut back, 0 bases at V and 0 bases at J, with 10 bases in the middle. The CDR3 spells CASSLGSTNSYEQYF. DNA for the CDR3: TGTGCCAGCAGCTTGGGCAGTACTAACTCCTACGAGCAGTACTTC.

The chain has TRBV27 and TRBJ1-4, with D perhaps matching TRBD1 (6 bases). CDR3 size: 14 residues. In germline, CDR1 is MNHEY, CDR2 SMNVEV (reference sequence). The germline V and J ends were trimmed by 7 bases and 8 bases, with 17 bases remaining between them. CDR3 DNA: TGTGCCAGCACTCCCGGGGGGCGGGGAGAAAAACTGTTTTTT. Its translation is CASTPGGRGEKLFF.

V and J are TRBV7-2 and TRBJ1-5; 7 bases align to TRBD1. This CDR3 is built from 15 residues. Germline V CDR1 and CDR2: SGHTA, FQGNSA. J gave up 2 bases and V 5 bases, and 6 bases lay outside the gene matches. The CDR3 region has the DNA TGTGCCAGCAGCAAGACAGGGTCTGGCAATCAGCCCCAGCATTTT. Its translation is CASSKTGSGNQPQHF.

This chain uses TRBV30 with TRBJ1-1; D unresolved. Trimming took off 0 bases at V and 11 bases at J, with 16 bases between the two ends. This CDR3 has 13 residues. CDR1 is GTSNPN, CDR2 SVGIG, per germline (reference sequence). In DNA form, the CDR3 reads TGTGCCTGGAGTGTAAGGCCGGAGCTGTGGGCTTTCTTT. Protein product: CAWSVRPELWAFF.

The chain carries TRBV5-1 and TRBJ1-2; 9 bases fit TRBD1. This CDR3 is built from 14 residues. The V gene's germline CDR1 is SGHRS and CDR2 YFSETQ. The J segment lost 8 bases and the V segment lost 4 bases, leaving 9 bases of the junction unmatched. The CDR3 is CASSALQGAGGYTF. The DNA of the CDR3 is TGCGCCAGCAGCGCCCTACAGGGGGCTGGGGGCTACACCTTC.

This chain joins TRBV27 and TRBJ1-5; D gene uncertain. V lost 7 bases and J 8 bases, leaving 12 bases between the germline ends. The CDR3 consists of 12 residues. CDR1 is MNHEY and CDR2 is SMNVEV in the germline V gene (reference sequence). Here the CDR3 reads CASTLRREPQHF. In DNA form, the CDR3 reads TGTGCCAGCACCCTCCGACGGGAGCCCCAGCATTTT.

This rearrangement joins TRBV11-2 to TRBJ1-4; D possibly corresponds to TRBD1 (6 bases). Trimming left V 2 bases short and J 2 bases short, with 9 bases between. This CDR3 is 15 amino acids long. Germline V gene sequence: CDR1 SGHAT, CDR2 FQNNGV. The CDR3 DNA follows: TGTGCCAGCAGCTTATGGCAGGGGACTAATGAAAAACTGTTTTTT. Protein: CASSLWQGTNEKLFF.

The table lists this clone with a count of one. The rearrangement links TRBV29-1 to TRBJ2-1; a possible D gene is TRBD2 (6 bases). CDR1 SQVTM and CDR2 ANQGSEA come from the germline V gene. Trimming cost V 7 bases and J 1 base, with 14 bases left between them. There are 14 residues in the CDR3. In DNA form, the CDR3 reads TGCAGCGCCGCACTGGGACTTTCCTACAATGAGCAGTTCTTC. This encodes CSAALGLSYNEQFF.

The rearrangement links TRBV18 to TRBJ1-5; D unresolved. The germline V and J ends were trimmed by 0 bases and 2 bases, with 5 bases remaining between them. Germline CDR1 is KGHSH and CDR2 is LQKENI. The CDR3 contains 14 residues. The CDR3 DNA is TGTGCCAGCTCACCACCTCAGGGCAATCAGCCCCAGCATTTT. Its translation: CASSPPQGNQPQHF.